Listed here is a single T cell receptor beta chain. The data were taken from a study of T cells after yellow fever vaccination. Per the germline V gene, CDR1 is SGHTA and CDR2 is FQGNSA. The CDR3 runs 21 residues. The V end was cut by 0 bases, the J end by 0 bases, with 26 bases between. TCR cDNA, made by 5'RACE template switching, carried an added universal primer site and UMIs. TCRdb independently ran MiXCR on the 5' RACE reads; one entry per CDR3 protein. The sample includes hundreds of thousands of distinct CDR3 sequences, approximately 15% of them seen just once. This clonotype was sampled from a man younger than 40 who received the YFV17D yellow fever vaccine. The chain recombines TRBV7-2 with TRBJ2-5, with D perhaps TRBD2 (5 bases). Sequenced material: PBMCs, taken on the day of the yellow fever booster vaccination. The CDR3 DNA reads TGTGCCAGCAGCTTAGCTCCCCTTTTAGGGTCCGGGTACGGGGACCAAGAGACCCAGTACTTC. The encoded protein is CASSLAPLLGSGYGDQETQYF.